Shown below are 5 T cell receptor beta chains from a single sample sequenced in a study of radiation and T cells in renal cell carcinoma. Time point here: blood 4 weeks post-SBRT, at nephrectomy. Treatment in this sample: 15 Gy SBRT to primary tumor, nephrectomy 4 weeks later. Clones were sequenced by immunoSEQ multiplex PCR, and TCRdb holds only the in-frame ones, with some missing. This table has tens of thousands of clones, 60% to 85% appearing once. The source was blood, collected from a patient whose treatment included radiotherapy and nephrectomy. These receptors were taken from a man aged 55-75 years with renal cell carcinoma.

The chain employs TRBV10-1 and TRBJ2-5; D call uncertain. CDR1 and CDR2 (germline): WNHNN, SYGVQD (reference sequence). Trimming took 4 bases from V and 5 from J, leaving 11 bases between them. CDR3 size: 13 residues. CDR3 nucleotide sequence: TGCGCCAGCAGTGGGTCAGGAAGTGAGACCCAGTACTTC. Translated, it gives CASSGSGSETQYF.

The rearrangement uses TRBV11-2 and TRBJ2-1; 7 bases fit TRBD2. The CDR3 covers 15 residues. With V trimmed by 1 base and J by 5 bases, 5 bases remained unmatched. From germline, CDR1 is SGHAT and CDR2 FQNNGV. CDR3 in DNA: TGTGCCAGCAGCTTAGGGGGGGGGACTCACAATGAGCAGTTCTTC. It codes for CASSLGGGTHNEQFF.

Worth noting for this clone: One junction end disagrees with the germline gene, perhaps due to a read error. This chain links TRBV18 with TRBJ1-2; 7 bases map to TRBD1. Germline CDR1 KGHSH, CDR2 LQKENI. This CDR3 has 13 residues. The CDR3: CASSPDRDFGPGF. DNA for the CDR3: TGTGCCAGCTCACCTGACAGGGATTTTGGTCCAGGCTTC.

The table lists this clone with a count of one. This CDR3 is CASSVGGGSTDTQYF. In DNA form, the CDR3 reads TGTGCCAGCAGCGTAGGGGGGGGTTCCACAGATACGCAGTATTTT. This chain connects TRBV9 to TRBJ2-3, with TRBD2 matching 7 bases. In germline, CDR1 is SGDLS, CDR2 YYNGEE. The CDR3 contains 15 residues. Germline trimming cut 0 bases from V and 2 bases from J; bases unmatched to any gene: 3. Supplemented by reference TRBV9 and TRBJ2-3, the full variable domain reads DSGVTQTPKHLITATGQRVTLRCSPRSGDLSVYWYQQSLDQGLQFLIQYYNGEERAKGNILERFSAQQFPDLHSELNLSSLELGDSALYFCASSVGGGSTDTQYFGPGTRLTVL.

The rearrangement uses TRBV5-1 and TRBJ2-5; TRBD2 matches 9 bases. Germline V gene sequence: CDR1 SGHRS, CDR2 YFSETQ. There are 16 residues in the CDR3. After removal of 1 base from V and 5 bases from J, the junction contained 9 bases not matched to a gene. In DNA form, the CDR3 reads TGCGCCAGCAGCTTGACGACTAGCGGATTGGGGGAGACCCAGTACTTC. Translating gives CASSLTTSGLGETQYF.